This T cell receptor (beta chain) was documented in a study of graft-versus-host responses after intestinal transplantation. Clones were read by immunoSEQ multiplex PCR, and TCRdb kept only the in-frame ones, dropping some. The sample has 50,000 to 75,000 clones; about 94% are singletons. To note about this clone: Its target is unknown.

CDR3 size: 13 residues. The V gene end was trimmed by 6 bases and the J gene end by 8 bases; junction bases not matched to a gene: 7. Germline V gene lookup returns CDR1 MGHDK and CDR2 SYGVNS. Sequenced material: unstimulated CD4+ T cells sorted from spleen or lymph node cells, taken before transplant. This TCR was sampled from a human donor who was the organ donor for an intestinal transplant. This rearrangement joins TRBV25-1 to TRBJ1-2; TRBD1 agrees at 9 bases. CDR3 sequence: CASSGTGPGGYTF. Written as DNA, the CDR3 is TGTGCCAGCAGCGGGACAGGGCCCGGGGGCTACACCTTC.